This T cell receptor (beta chain) was identified during a study of monozygotic twins with inflammatory bowel disease. This CDR3 spans 14 amino acids. CDR1 is SEHNR and CDR2 is FQNEAQ in the germline V gene (reference sequence). From its re-call of the 5' RACE reads, TCRdb lists each CDR3 protein once, without DNA. This repertoire includes 350,000 to 500,000 distinct CDR3 sequences. The sequence was collected from a human donor with ulcerative colitis or Crohn's disease, or a healthy co-twin of an affected twin (not recorded which). The chain has TRBV7-9 and TRBJ1-3; TCRdb's D call of TRBD1 is untestable without DNA. The source material was blood. CDR3 protein: CASSPFGTGNTIYF.